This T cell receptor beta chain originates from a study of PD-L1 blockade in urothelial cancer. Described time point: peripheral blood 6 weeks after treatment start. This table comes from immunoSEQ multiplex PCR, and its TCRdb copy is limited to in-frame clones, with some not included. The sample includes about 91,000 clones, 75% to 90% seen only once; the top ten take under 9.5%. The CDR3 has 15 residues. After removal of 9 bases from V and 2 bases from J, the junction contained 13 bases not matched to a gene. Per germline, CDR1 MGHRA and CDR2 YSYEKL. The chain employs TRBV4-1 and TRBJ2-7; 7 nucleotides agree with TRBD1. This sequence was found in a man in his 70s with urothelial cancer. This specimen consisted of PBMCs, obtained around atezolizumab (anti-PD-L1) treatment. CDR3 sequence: CASSPSRDSPYEQYF. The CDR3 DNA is TGCGCCAGTTCCCCTTCCCGGGACAGCCCCTACGAGCAGTACTTC.